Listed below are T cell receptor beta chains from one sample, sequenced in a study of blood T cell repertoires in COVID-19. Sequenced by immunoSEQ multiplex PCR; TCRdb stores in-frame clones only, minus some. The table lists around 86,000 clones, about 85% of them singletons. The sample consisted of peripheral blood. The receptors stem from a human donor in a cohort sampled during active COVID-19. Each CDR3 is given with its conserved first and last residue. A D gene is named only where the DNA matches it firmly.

CDR3aa: CASSSQGAANEKLFF
v_gene: TRBV3-1/TRBV3-2
j_gene: TRBJ1-4
d_gene: TRBD1

CDR3aa: CASSQADRSSPLHF
v_gene: TRBV3-1/TRBV3-2
j_gene: TRBJ1-6
d_gene: NA

CDR3aa: CASRPGVGGQPQHF
v_gene: TRBV6-5
j_gene: TRBJ1-5
d_gene: NA

CDR3aa: CASSVALGADEQYF
v_gene: TRBV9
j_gene: TRBJ2-7
d_gene: NA

CDR3aa: CASRMDSVNYGYTF
v_gene: TRBV19
j_gene: TRBJ1-2
d_gene: NA

CDR3aa: CASSYSRVVNREGYSNQPQHF
v_gene: TRBV6-2/TRBV6-3
j_gene: TRBJ1-5
d_gene: NA

CDR3aa: CASFPGGRDTEAFF
v_gene: TRBV5-5
j_gene: TRBJ1-1
d_gene: NA

CDR3aa: CASSHGTGISYEQYF
v_gene: TRBV5-6
j_gene: TRBJ2-7
d_gene: TRBD1

CDR3aa: CASSIGWTSGRKEQFF
v_gene: TRBV19
j_gene: TRBJ2-1
d_gene: TRBD2

CDR3aa: CASSLVGLANEQFF
v_gene: TRBV7-2
j_gene: TRBJ2-1
d_gene: NA

CDR3aa: CASSRGLAGHNEQFF
v_gene: TRBV19
j_gene: TRBJ2-1
d_gene: TRBD2

CDR3aa: CASSLAGLGYTF
v_gene: TRBV12-3/TRBV12-4
j_gene: TRBJ1-2
d_gene: NA

CDR3aa: CASSLGGGGSGETQYF
v_gene: TRBV7-6
j_gene: TRBJ2-5
d_gene: TRBD2

CDR3aa: CASSETGRRSGNTIYF
v_gene: TRBV19
j_gene: TRBJ1-3
d_gene: TRBD1

CDR3aa: CASSPALTGPFRKYF
v_gene: TRBV4-1
j_gene: TRBJ2-7
d_gene: TRBD1

CDR3aa: CASSGRYNEQFF
v_gene: TRBV9
j_gene: TRBJ2-1
d_gene: NA

CDR3aa: CASSQDVSGRSTDTQYF
v_gene: TRBV4-3
j_gene: TRBJ2-3
d_gene: NA

CDR3aa: CASSYKGTGSGYTF
v_gene: TRBV6-5
j_gene: TRBJ1-2
d_gene: TRBD1

CDR3aa: CASSLNSVRGEKLFF
v_gene: TRBV7-2
j_gene: TRBJ1-4
d_gene: NA

CDR3aa: CASSQSGTGRETQYF
v_gene: TRBV6-5
j_gene: TRBJ2-5
d_gene: TRBD1

CDR3aa: CASSSTGTNNSPLHF
v_gene: TRBV7-2
j_gene: TRBJ1-6
d_gene: NA

CDR3aa: CASAREGGVFVYGYTF
v_gene: TRBV2
j_gene: TRBJ1-2
d_gene: NA

CDR3aa: CASSEWASGYNEQFF
v_gene: TRBV25-1
j_gene: TRBJ2-1
d_gene: TRBD2

CDR3aa: CASSTGTAYEQYF
v_gene: TRBV9
j_gene: TRBJ2-7
d_gene: TRBD1

CDR3aa: CASSPRRTSGKNIQYF
v_gene: TRBV19
j_gene: TRBJ2-4
d_gene: TRBD2

CDR3aa: CASSVLAGTGELFF
v_gene: TRBV6-2/TRBV6-3
j_gene: TRBJ2-2
d_gene: TRBD2

CDR3aa: CASRTGLFGYTF
v_gene: TRBV5-1
j_gene: TRBJ1-2
d_gene: NA